Sequencing of this TCR beta chain was carried out in a study of blood T cell repertoires in COVID-19. Method: immunoSEQ multiplex PCR; TCRdb's copy keeps in-frame clones and lacks some. This table holds 70,000 to 95,000 clones, roughly 82% found once. The sample taken for sequencing was peripheral blood. This clonotype originated in a woman aged 55-70 years with acute or convalescent COVID-19.

The CDR3 protein is CAWTSRAANTGELFF. The DNA for the CDR3 is TGTGCCTGGACATCCCGAGCTGCGAACACCGGGGAGCTGTTTTTT. This sequence joins TRBV30 and TRBJ2-2; the D is unclear. This CDR3 has 15 amino acids. Germline lookup yields CDR1 GTSNPN and CDR2 SVGIG (reference sequence). The ends were cut back, 4 bases at V and 0 bases at J, with 12 bases in the middle.